These 27 T cell receptor beta chains originate from one sample sequenced in a study of OX40 agonist ivuxolimab in advanced cancers. The assay was immunoSEQ multiplex PCR, and TCRdb's table has in-frame clones only and misses some. The sample includes some 97,000 clones, 90% of them seen just once. The sample consisted of CD4+ or CD8+ T cells sorted from blood, taken in a trial of the OX40 agonist ivuxolimab. These TCRs come from an adult with an advanced solid tumor such as melanoma, head and neck, liver or kidney cancer.

The rearrangement uses TRBV2 and TRBJ2-7, with 7 positions matching TRBD1. From germline, CDR1 is SNHLY and CDR2 FYNNEI. V lost 5 bases and J lost 11; bases outside the gene matches: 6. There are 11 residues in the CDR3. Here the CDR3 reads CASSSTGKKYF. CDR3 DNA sequence: TGTGCCAGCAGTTCGACAGGGAAAAAGTACTTC.

V is TRBV18 and J is TRBJ2-1; TRBD2 is a possible D gene (6 bases). From germline, CDR1 is KGHSH and CDR2 LQKENI. The V end was cut by 4 bases, the J end by 5 bases, with 15 bases between. The CDR3 extends over 15 amino acids. The CDR3 here is CASSLSSGSNNEQFF. Written as DNA, the CDR3 is TGTGCCAGCTCACTTTCGTCCGGGAGCAACAATGAGCAGTTCTTC. The full variable domain, with the rest looked up from reference TRBV18 and TRBJ2-1, is NAGVMQNPRHLVRRRGQEARLRCSPMKGHSHVYWYRQLPEEGLKFMVYLQKENIIDESGMPKERFSAEFPKEGPSILRIQQVVRGDSAAYFCASSLSSGSNNEQFFGPGTRLTVL.

The V call is TRBV4-2, the J call TRBJ1-1, with TRBD1 as a possible D gene (6 bases). The germline V gene has CDR1 LGHNA and CDR2 YNFKEQ. The CDR3 is 14 residues long. V was shortened by 4 bases and J by 0 bases, with 9 bases between the two germline ends. This CDR3 reads CASSPGHMNTEAFF. CDR3 in DNA: TGTGCCAGCAGCCCGGGACACATGAACACTGAAGCTTTCTTT.

CDR3 in DNA: TGTGCCAGCAGTGGACAGGGGGCATGGGAGACCCAGTACTTC. It encodes CASSGQGAWETQYF. The J gene is TRBJ2-5, the V gene TRBV2; 10 bases line up with TRBD1. Trimming at V came to 4 bases and at J to 5 bases, leaving 4 bases not matched to a gene. The CDR3 totals 14 residues. Germline-derived CDR1 and CDR2 are SNHLY and FYNNEI.

In this sample, this clone turned up once. This chain connects TRBV7-9 to TRBJ2-2; 11 bases are shared with TRBD2. The CDR3 contains 19 residues. With 3 bases clipped from V and 4 bases from J, the junction kept 13 bases outside the gene matches. Germline CDR1 and CDR2: SEHNR and FQNEAQ (reference sequence). The CDR3 region has the DNA TGTGCCAGCAGCTTGTCGGGACTAGCGGTTCTCACGGCCACCGGGGAGCTGTTTTTT. This sequence encodes CASSLSGLAVLTATGELFF. The full variable domain, rest sourced from reference TRBV7-9 and TRBJ2-2, is DTGVSQNPRHKITKRGQNVTFRCDPISEHNRLYWYRQTLGQGPEFLTYFQNEAQLEKSRLLSDRFSAERPKGSFSTLEIQRTEQGDSAMYLCASSLSGLAVLTATGELFFGEGSRLTVL.

J is TRBJ2-3 and V is TRBV18, with a tentative D call TRBD2 (6 bases). The CDR3 loop spans 14 amino acids. Germline V gene sequence: CDR1 KGHSH, CDR2 LQKENI. Trimming pared 4 bases from V and 4 bases from J, leaving 12 bases between. CDR3 coding DNA: TGTGCCAGCTCACTGCCGGGAGCCCCAGATACGCAGTATTTT. It codes for CASSLPGAPDTQYF.

V and J are TRBV4-2 and TRBJ2-2; possibly TRBD1 for D (5 bases). The germline V and J ends were trimmed by 2 bases and 4 bases, with 14 bases remaining between them. This CDR3 region has 16 residues. CDR1 and CDR2 (germline): LGHNA, YNFKEQ. The CDR3 DNA follows: TGTGCCAGCAGCCAACCTCTCCCTACAGGCACCGGGGAGCTGTTTTTT. Its protein product is CASSQPLPTGTGELFF.

The CDR3 spells CASGLAWGGYTF. CDR3 coding DNA: TGTGCCAGCGGGTTGGCGTGGGGTGGCTACACCTTC. The chain employs TRBV5-4 and TRBJ1-2; unclear D gene. Germline assignment: CDR1 SGHNT and CDR2 YYREEE (reference sequence). The CDR3 loop spans 12 amino acids. V was trimmed by 7 bases and J by 7 bases, leaving 14 bases between them.

J is TRBJ1-3 and V is TRBV13, with 7 bases identical to TRBD1. V was clipped by 5 bases and J by 3 bases; unmatched bases: 16. This CDR3 is built from 18 residues. The germline V gene has CDR1 PRHDT and CDR2 FYEKMQ (reference sequence). CDR3 sequence reads: CASSAWTGTPAGGNTIYF. As DNA, the CDR3 is TGTGCCAGCAGCGCGTGGACAGGCACTCCCGCGGGTGGAAACACCATATATTTT.

The V and J genes are TRBV10-1 and TRBJ2-3; D is unclear. Germline CDR1 WNHNN, CDR2 SYGVQD (reference sequence). The V end was cut by 3 bases, the J end by 2 bases, with 3 bases between. This CDR3 comprises 12 residues. The CDR3, as DNA: TGCGCCAGCAGTGATTACACAGATACGCAGTATTTT. Its protein is CASSDYTDTQYF.

V and J are TRBV25-1 and TRBJ1-1; D ambiguous. The V and J ends lost 4 bases and 1 base respectively, with 7 bases between them. The germline gives CDR1 MGHDK, CDR2 SYGVNS. The CDR3 spans 13 residues. This CDR3 is CASSVSGNTEAFF. The CDR3, as DNA: TGTGCCAGCAGTGTGTCAGGGAACACTGAAGCTTTCTTT.

V is TRBV13 and J is TRBJ2-3; no clear D gene. Germline lookup yields CDR1 PRHDT and CDR2 FYEKMQ (reference sequence). The CDR3 runs to 13 residues. The V end lost 5 bases, the J end lost 1 base, and 7 bases lay between the germline ends. The CDR3 loop reads CASSARGTDTQYF. In DNA form, the CDR3 reads TGTGCCAGCAGCGCCCGGGGCACAGATACGCAGTATTTT. Based on the CDR3 plus reference TRBV13 and TRBJ2-3, the full variable domain is AAGVIQSPRHLIKEKRETATLKCYPIPRHDTVYWYQQGPGQDPQFLISFYEKMQSDKGSIPDRFSAQQFSDYHSELNMSSLELGDSALYFCASSARGTDTQYFGPGTRLTVL.

V gene TRBV4-3 combines with J gene TRBJ2-2; the match to TRBD2 covers 9 bases. V dropped 4 bases and J dropped 3; count of bases not matched to a gene: 6. The CDR3 has 16 residues. The germline V gene encodes CDR1 LGHNA and CDR2 YSLEER. The CDR3 DNA follows: TGCGCCAGCAGCCCATTAGCGGGAGTGGACACCGGGGAGCTGTTTTTT. Its protein product is CASSPLAGVDTGELFF.

This rearrangement joins TRBV25-1 to TRBJ1-1, with 7 bases aligning to TRBD1. The V and J ends lost 1 base and 5 bases, in that order; junction bases with no gene match: 10. CDR3 length equals 16 residues. Germline-derived CDR1 and CDR2 are MGHDK and SYGVNS. CDR3 protein: CASSESKGAGVTEAFF. Here the CDR3 DNA reads TGTGCCAGCAGTGAATCAAAGGGGGCAGGGGTAACTGAAGCTTTCTTT.

This chain links TRBV19 with TRBJ2-3; TRBD1 agrees at 12 bases. This CDR3 is built from 16 residues. The germline gives CDR1 LNHDA, CDR2 SQIVND (reference sequence). V shed 3 bases, J shed 4 bases, and the junction held 5 bases outside the gene matches. The CDR3 here is CASSIGTGGRADTQYF. In DNA, the CDR3 is TGTGCCAGTAGTATTGGGACAGGGGGCAGAGCAGATACGCAGTATTTT.

This chain links TRBV6-1 with TRBJ2-6; TRBD1 might be the D (5 bases). The CDR3 is made up of 15 amino acids. The germline gives CDR1 MNHNS, CDR2 SASEGT. V was trimmed by 7 bases and J by 8 bases, leaving 18 bases between them. The DNA for the CDR3 is TGTGCCAGCACCATACCGCTCAGGGTTACCAACGTCCTGACTTTC. It translates to CASTIPLRVTNVLTF.

The J gene is TRBJ2-5, the V gene TRBV11-3, with unresolved D. Trimming removed 0 bases from V and 5 bases from J, with 19 bases in between. This CDR3 comprises 17 residues. CDR1 and CDR2 (germline): SGHNT, YENEEA. The CDR3 DNA reads TGTGCCAGCAGCTTAGACACTCCAAGATCCCGAGAGGAGACCCAGTACTTC. Protein sequence: CASSLDTPRSREETQYF.

Only a few counts were recorded for this clone. The chain carries TRBV7-2 and TRBJ1-5; the D gene is possibly TRBD1 (6 bases). Germline V gene sequence: CDR1 SGHTA, CDR2 FQGNSA. CDR3 length: 15 residues. Trimming removed 0 bases from V and 5 bases from J, with 11 bases in between. For the CDR3, the DNA is TGTGCCAGCAGCTTAGCGCTAGGGGGAGATCAGCCCCAGCATTTT. This translates into CASSLALGGDQPQHF.

Only one count was recorded for this clone. Distinct nucleotide sequences in the sample also encode this CDR3. This chain connects TRBV18 to TRBJ1-2; D gene uncertain. The CDR3 extends over 14 amino acids. Germline loops: CDR1 KGHSH, CDR2 LQKENI. V was clipped by 1 base and J by 2 bases, with 8 bases between them. The CDR3 is CASSPRGANYGYTF. CDR3 nucleotides: TGTGCCAGCTCACCACGTGGAGCCAACTATGGCTACACCTTC.

This chain connects TRBV18 to TRBJ2-7; D remains unclear. This CDR3 is 13 amino acids long. Trimming cost V 0 bases and J 9 bases, with 12 bases left between them. Germline V gene sequence: CDR1 KGHSH, CDR2 LQKENI. The CDR3 spells CASSPPTGSGQYF. CDR3 sequence (DNA): TGTGCCAGCTCACCACCCACCGGATCCGGGCAGTACTTC.

This rearrangement joins TRBV11-2 to TRBJ2-2; D unclear. Trimming cost V 5 bases and J 5 bases, with 12 bases left between them. Germline loops: CDR1 SGHAT, CDR2 FQNNGV. This CDR3 is built from 14 residues. The CDR3 coding sequence is TGTGCCAGCAGCCGGACCTGGGGAACCGGGGAGCTGTTTTTT. Translation gives CASSRTWGTGELFF.

V usage is TRBV28 and J usage is TRBJ2-1, with D maybe TRBD1 (5 bases). The CDR3 runs 12 residues. V was pared by 8 bases and J by 10 bases, with 15 bases between. Germline CDR1 and CDR2: MDHEN and SYDVKM. In nucleotides, the CDR3 is TGTGCCAGCCGCAGGGTTCTTGGGGAGCAGTTCTTC. Residues: CASRRVLGEQFF.

CDR3: CASSYTGYEQYF. DNA of the CDR3: TGTGCCAGCAGTTACACAGGCTACGAGCAGTACTTC. The chain couples TRBV6-6 to TRBJ2-7; D may be TRBD1 (5 bases). Per the germline V gene, CDR1 is MNHNY and CDR2 is SVGAGI (reference sequence). This CDR3 has 12 amino acids. Trimming removed 2 bases at V and 3 bases at J, with 5 bases between.

This chain links TRBV7-2 with TRBJ2-5; TRBD2 matches 11 bases. Germline V gene data show CDR1 as SGHTA and CDR2 as FQGNSA. The CDR3 extends over 15 amino acids. The V segment lost 5 bases and the J segment 2 bases; nucleotides outside the gene matches: 4. CDR3 protein: CASSTRLAGQETQYF. DNA for the CDR3: TGTGCCAGCAGCACCAGACTAGCGGGACAAGAGACCCAGTACTTC.

The chain links TRBV7-7 to TRBJ2-1, with 11 nucleotides matching TRBD2. Germline CDR1 and CDR2: SSHAT and FNYEAQ (reference sequence). The CDR3 runs to 16 residues. J was trimmed by 4 bases and V by 5 bases; bases with no gene match: 7. CDR3 in amino acids: CASSVPTSGDYNEQFF. The CDR3, as DNA: TGTGCCAGCAGCGTACCGACTAGCGGGGATTACAATGAGCAGTTCTTC.

As DNA, the CDR3 is TGTGCCAGCAGCGGATCCGGGACGGCTAACTACGAGCAGTACTTC. Its protein is CASSGSGTANYEQYF. The rearrangement uses TRBV11-2 and TRBJ2-7; D assignment may be TRBD1 or TRBD2 (5 bases each). Germline V gene sequence: CDR1 SGHAT, CDR2 FQNNGV. V was cut by 5 bases and J by 3 bases, with 17 bases left in between. This CDR3 contains 15 residues.

This clone was detected once. The chain uses TRBV28 and TRBJ2-1; D is unresolved. V lost 10 bases, J lost 2 bases, and 9 bases lay in between. The length of the CDR3 is 12 residues. Germline loops: CDR1 MDHEN, CDR2 SYDVKM. The CDR3 DNA reads as TGTGCCACTACGGACGCCTACAATGAGCAGTTCTTC. As protein: CATTDAYNEQFF.